This T cell receptor beta chain was observed in a study of identical twins. Study results and limitations: There were fewer insertions in abundant cord blood beta clonotypes, but memory repertoires showed no such pattern. Out-of-frame beta chain sequences displayed weaker excess sharing between twins.

Addition of a universal primer site occurred through template switching, and cDNA carried unique molecular identifiers. One entry per CDR3 protein results from TCRdb running MiXCR on the 5' RACE reads. The table records some 500,000 distinct CDR3 sequences, around 20% of them present only once. Germline V CDR1 and CDR2: DFQATT, SNEGSKA (reference sequence). V was trimmed by 4 bases and J by 1 base, leaving 10 bases between them. The CDR3 totals 13 residues. Details on this clonotype: The antigen is not known.

These data were also reused for a study on T cells expressing NK-cell markers. That study reports: The study sequenced eight donors, seven HCMV-seropositive and one seronegative.

The sequence was collected from a woman under 30 in good health. The V gene is TRBV20-1, the J gene TRBJ1-1; D remains ambiguous. The sample taken for sequencing was CD4+ T cells sorted from blood. CDR3 DNA sequence: TGCAGTGCTAAGCCTGACGGGAACACTGAAGCTTTCTTT. It specifies CSAKPDGNTEAFF.